These 28 T cell receptor beta chains share one sample of origin, sequenced in a study of T cells in Graves' hyperthyroidism and ophthalmopathy (dated by TCRdb to about 2019). The library was built by means of multiplex PCR. The instrument given in TCRdb is Illumina HiSeq 2000. The TCR beta CDR3 regions were amplified from the RNA transcripts. The first round of RT-PCR for the TCR CDR3 was performed with the HTBI primer set and the Qiagen OneStep RT-PCR kit. Clones were called with MiXCR by TCRdb after fastp trimmed the public reads at Q25, and only in-frame beta chains were retained. Rows are combined by CDR3 protein, so each entry shows the most common genes and DNA. Counted in this sample were roughly 700,000 distinct CDR3 sequences; around 16% of them appeared once. The ten biggest clones cover roughly 15% of the sample. Material: blood. The source is a man aged 50 or older with Graves' hyperthyroidism.

The gene calls are TRBV6-5 and TRBJ1-1; no clear D. The CDR3 is 14 residues long. V was pared by 0 bases and J by 5 bases, with 10 bases between. Germline V gene sequence: CDR1 MNHEY, CDR2 SVGAGI. CDR3 loop: CASSYSSGETEAFF. CDR3 nucleotides: TGTGCCAGCAGTTACTCGTCGGGTGAGACTGAAGCTTTCTTT.

This clonotype was seen more than once but under ten times. The chain links TRBV27 to TRBJ2-5; D uncertain. Looked up from germline, CDR1 is MNHEY and CDR2 is SMNVEV (reference sequence). CDR3 length equals 14 residues. V shed 1 base and J shed 5 bases, with 11 bases lying between them. CDR3 sequence: CASSLWSSVETQYF. CDR3 nucleotides: TGTGCCAGCAGTTTATGGTCCAGCGTCGAGACCCAGTACTTC.

This clonotype was seen repeatedly, ten times or more. The V call is TRBV28, the J call TRBJ1-1; no firm D call. Germline loops: CDR1 MDHEN, CDR2 SYDVKM. CDR3 size: 12 residues. The V end was cut by 8 bases, the J end by 6 bases, with 13 bases between. Written as DNA, the CDR3 is TGTGCCAGCGTCTCTCAGCGACCTGAAGCTTTCTTT. Translated, it gives CASVSQRPEAFF.

This clonotype was seen only a few times. The gene calls are TRBV12-3 or TRBV12-4 and TRBJ2-6; D ambiguous. Deletions cut 5 bases from V and 3 bases from J, with 14 bases between. There are 16 residues in the CDR3. The CDR3 sequence is CASSHRAVGGANVLTF. As DNA, the CDR3 is TGTGCCAGCAGTCACCGGGCAGTTGGTGGGGCCAACGTCCTGACTTTC.

The V gene is TRBV28, the J gene TRBJ2-3, with TRBD2 identical over 11 bases. The CDR3 contains 16 residues. V gave up 5 bases and J gave up 6 bases; unmatched junction bases: 10. Germline V gene lookup returns CDR1 MDHEN and CDR2 SYDVKM. The CDR3 sequence: CASSPLAGEEGDTQYF. CDR3 in DNA: TGTGCCAGCAGTCCACTAGCGGGAGAAGAAGGGGATACGCAGTATTTT.

The gene calls are TRBV19 and TRBJ2-1; TRBD2 is a possible D gene (6 bases). The CDR3 is 15 residues long. V dropped 1 base and J dropped 4 bases, with 11 bases sitting between them. From germline, CDR1 is LNHDA and CDR2 SQIVND (reference sequence). The CDR3 nucleotides are TGTGCCAGTAGTATAGGGGCGGGACCTTACAATGAGCAGTTCTTC. Its protein product is CASSIGAGPYNEQFF.

V gene TRBV24-1 combines with J gene TRBJ1-1, with no clear D. CDR1 and CDR2 from the germline V gene are KGHDR and SFDVKD. V was trimmed by 11 bases and J by 1 base, leaving 13 bases between them. This CDR3 contains 13 residues. CDR3 sequence reads: CAKRGPKNTEAFF. In nucleotides, the CDR3 is TGTGCCAAAAGAGGCCCGAAGAACACTGAAGCTTTCTTT.

This clonotype was seen at least ten times. The rearrangement links TRBV28 to TRBJ1-1; the D gene is possibly TRBD1 (5 bases). Germline V gene sequence: CDR1 MDHEN, CDR2 SYDVKM. Trimming removed 2 bases from V and 0 bases from J, with 10 bases in between. This CDR3 spans 15 amino acids. DNA for the CDR3: TGTGCCAGCAGTTTAATGGGGGAAATGAACACTGAAGCTTTCTTT. Protein product: CASSLMGEMNTEAFF.

The gene calls are TRBV7-9 and TRBJ2-1; 7 positions match TRBD2. The CDR3 runs 13 residues. Germline V gene data show CDR1 as SEHNR and CDR2 as FQNEAQ (reference sequence). V was pared by 10 bases and J by 8 bases, with 11 bases of the junction left unmatched. This CDR3 reads CATLRGGDHEQFF. CDR3 nucleotide sequence: TGTGCCACCCTAAGGGGAGGGGACCATGAGCAGTTCTTC.

This chain joins TRBV10-3 and TRBJ2-1, with TRBD2 matching 7 bases. The CDR3 totals 17 residues. Germline assignment: CDR1 ENHRY and CDR2 SYGVKD. The trim removed 5 bases at V and 9 bases at J, leaving 19 bases unmatched. Written as DNA, the CDR3 is TGTGCCATCAGTCGGACCTCCTCCCCGGGAGGACTTGGTGAGCAGTTCTTC. Amino acid sequence: CAISRTSSPGGLGEQFF.

This clonotype has ten or more counts. The V gene is TRBV3-1, the J gene TRBJ2-5; 7 bases fit TRBD1. CDR3 length: 14 amino acids. With V trimmed by 2 bases and J by 2 bases, 2 bases remained unmatched. Germline V gives CDR1 LGHDT, CDR2 YNNKEL (reference sequence). DNA of the CDR3: TGTGCCAGCAGCCAATGGGGACAGCAAGAGACCCAGTACTTC. Translated: CASSQWGQQETQYF.

This clonotype was observed a single time. The rearrangement joins TRBV5-5 to TRBJ1-5; D gene ambiguous. With 1 base removed from V and 2 bases from J, the gap between germline ends came to 10 bases. This CDR3 comprises 15 residues. CDR1 and CDR2 from the germline V gene are SGHKS and YYEKEE (reference sequence). CDR3 residues: CASSLFGVGNQPQHF. The CDR3 nucleotides read TGTGCCAGCAGCTTGTTTGGGGTCGGCAATCAGCCCCAGCATTTT.

The rearrangement links TRBV7-9 to TRBJ2-5; no clear D. The V and J ends lost 6 bases and 5 bases respectively, with 10 bases between them. The CDR3 runs to 12 residues. The V gene's germline CDR1 is SEHNR and CDR2 FQNEAQ (reference sequence). The CDR3 DNA follows: TGTGCCAGCAGACTAAATCAGGAGACCCAGTACTTC. It encodes CASRLNQETQYF.

Only a few counts were recorded for this clonotype. This sequence joins TRBV24-1 and TRBJ1-3; D is unclear. This CDR3 is built from 14 residues. V lost 5 bases to trimming and J lost 0 bases, with 7 bases between them. Germline V lookup: CDR1 KGHDR, CDR2 SFDVKD. The CDR3 is CATSAAPSGNTIYF. For the CDR3, the DNA is TGTGCCACCAGTGCCGCGCCCTCTGGAAACACCATATATTTT.

The chain is built from TRBV12-5 and TRBJ1-5; D is uncertain. There are 13 residues in the CDR3. Germline V gives CDR1 LGHNT, CDR2 FRNRAP. Trimming left V 2 bases short and J 5 bases short, with 7 bases between. The DNA of the CDR3 is TGTGCTAGTGGTTTGAACGAACATCAGCCCCAGCATTTT. It encodes CASGLNEHQPQHF.

This clonotype was picked up many times. This chain links TRBV6-1 with TRBJ2-5; D ambiguous. The CDR3 covers 12 residues. V was pared by 7 bases and J by 0 bases, with 6 bases between. Per germline, CDR1 MNHNS and CDR2 SASEGT. CDR3 DNA: TGTGCCAGCACTCGGAACCAAGAGACCCAGTACTTC. Translated, it gives CASTRNQETQYF.

This clonotype was found a few times. J is TRBJ2-7 and V is TRBV11-2; possible D gene TRBD1, 5 bases. V lost 0 bases, J lost 5 bases, and 17 bases lay in between. Per germline, CDR1 SGHAT and CDR2 FQNNGV. The CDR3 is made up of 16 amino acids. The CDR3: CASSLEIQVNTDEQYF. In DNA, the CDR3 is TGTGCCAGCAGCTTAGAGATACAGGTTAATACCGACGAGCAGTACTTC.

CDR3 nucleotide sequence: TGCAGCGTATCCAGGCGGGAGCGTGGCACAGATACGCAGTATTTT. This encodes CSVSRRERGTDTQYF. The chain is built from TRBV29-1 and TRBJ2-3; 7 nucleotides align to TRBD2. The CDR3 has 15 residues. CDR1 is SQVTM, CDR2 ANQGSEA, per germline. The V segment lost 6 bases and the J segment 1 base; nucleotides outside the gene matches: 10.

This clonotype occurred many times. This chain uses TRBV6-5 with TRBJ1-1; D possibly corresponds to TRBD1 (5 bases). V lost 2 bases and J lost 1, with 8 bases in between. This CDR3 region has 14 residues. Germline CDR1 is MNHEY and CDR2 is SVGAGI. In DNA form, the CDR3 reads TGTGCCAGCAGTTACAACAGGAGGAACACTGAAGCTTTCTTT. Its protein is CASSYNRRNTEAFF.

A remark on this clonotype: The conserved final phenylalanine or tryptophan is absent from the CDR3, which likely points to a read error. The V and J genes are TRBV7-3 and TRBJ2-3; TRBD2 might be the D (5 bases). From germline, CDR1 is SGHTA and CDR2 FQGTGA. This CDR3 has 14 amino acids. Trimming removed 4 bases at V and 4 bases at J, with 12 bases between. In nucleotides, the CDR3 is TGTGCCAGCAGCTCCACTGGCGGGCCAGATACGCAGTATTGT. Protein product: CASSSTGGPDTQYC.

The table lists this clonotype with many counts. The chain uses TRBV6-1 and TRBJ1-4; D possibly corresponds to TRBD1 (5 bases). Trimming shortened V by 7 bases and J by 5 bases, and 11 bases separated the two germline ends. CDR1 and CDR2 from the germline V gene are MNHNS and SASEGT. This CDR3 has 13 residues. This CDR3 is CASKDRTNEKLFF. CDR3 nucleotides: TGTGCCAGCAAGGACCGGACAAATGAAAAACTGTTTTTT.

In this sample, this clonotype turned up a few times. The genes are TRBV20-1 and TRBJ2-7; the D gene is possibly TRBD2 (6 bases). Deletions cut 1 base from V and 2 bases from J, with 15 bases between. The CDR3 contains 15 residues. CDR1 and CDR2 (germline): DFQATT, SNEGSKA (reference sequence). As DNA, the CDR3 is TGCAGTGCTAGAGGGGACTCCCAATATACCTACGAGCAGTACTTC. Amino acids: CSARGDSQYTYEQYF.

This chain's CDR3 is CASRVKSGTSADTQYF. DNA of the CDR3: TGTGCCAGCAGGGTGAAGTCCGGGACTAGCGCAGATACGCAGTATTTT. The V and J genes are TRBV12-3 or TRBV12-4 and TRBJ2-3; 10 bases map to TRBD2. The CDR3 extends over 16 amino acids. Trimming at V came to 6 bases and at J to 4 bases, leaving 10 bases not matched to a gene.

This clonotype was recorded many times. The J gene is TRBJ1-1, the V gene TRBV12-3 or TRBV12-4, with D possibly matching TRBD1 (5 bases). The CDR3 runs to 15 residues. Trimming removed 3 bases at V and 4 bases at J, with 15 bases between. The CDR3 loop is CASSFVGGASTEAFF. The CDR3 nucleotides read TGTGCCAGCAGTTTTGTTGGGGGAGCATCCACTGAAGCTTTCTTT.

There are a few counts of this clonotype. The rearrangement uses TRBV10-3 and TRBJ2-1; D tentatively fits TRBD1 or TRBD2 (5 bases each). The CDR3 loop spans 11 amino acids. V was shortened by 8 bases and J by 8 bases, with 10 bases between the two germline ends. Germline CDR1 and CDR2: ENHRY and SYGVKD. CDR3 loop: CAIGKGHEQFF. The CDR3 DNA is TGTGCCATCGGGAAGGGACATGAGCAGTTCTTC.

Ten or more counts support this clonotype. V is TRBV7-2 and J is TRBJ2-4, with D tentatively TRBD2 (5 bases). Trimming removed 3 bases at V and 5 bases at J, with 11 bases between. Looked up from germline, CDR1 is SGHTA and CDR2 is FQGNSA. The CDR3 runs 14 residues. CDR3 in DNA: TGTGCCAGCAGCTTCGGCGGGTACCAAAACATTCAGTACTTC. This encodes CASSFGGYQNIQYF.

This clonotype was seen ten or more times. This chain uses TRBV2 with TRBJ2-1; D call uncertain. Germline lookup yields CDR1 SNHLY and CDR2 FYNNEI. Deletions cut 4 bases from V and 10 bases from J, with 5 bases between. The CDR3 has 10 residues. The CDR3 here is CASSGKEQFF. CDR3 DNA: TGTGCCAGCAGTGGGAAAGAGCAGTTCTTC.

With respect to this clonotype: A clone one base away is much larger, so this may be a read error. V gene TRBV20-1 combines with J gene TRBJ2-2; perhaps D is TRBD1 or TRBD2 (5 bases each). Per the germline V gene, CDR1 is DFQATT and CDR2 is SNEGSKA (reference sequence). The CDR3 has 13 residues. CDR3 nucleotide sequence: TGCAGTGCGCCGCTCCGGGGCGCCGGGGAGCTGTTGTTT. Protein product: CSAPLRGAGELLF.